The sequence of this T cell receptor (beta chain) was determined in a study of cytomegalovirus exposure and HLA in healthy donors. Overall study findings and caveats: The later analysis indicated that the majority of CMV-associated TCR beta chains appeared HLA-restricted.

On this clone: Its antigen is unknown.

13 Jbeta primers and 60 Vbeta primers were used for the PCR. Libraries were prepared by immunoSEQ multiplex PCR; TCRdb keeps only in-frame clonotypes and omits some of them. The repertoire holds 100,000 to 120,000 clones, with approximately 84% as singletons. This CDR3 has 15 residues. Per the germline V gene, CDR1 is SGHRS and CDR2 is YFSETQ. J lost 7 bases, V lost 2 bases, and 7 bases had no gene match. The sample consisted of PBMCs. The chain has TRBV5-1 and TRBJ1-3, with TRBD1 matching 9 bases. The receptor was derived from a man aged 35 to 55 in good health and CMV-seronegative. CDR3 nucleotides: TGCGCCAGCAGCTTCACCGGGACAGGGTCTAACACCATATATTTT. Its translation: CASSFTGTGSNTIYF.